These 18 T cell receptor beta chains originate from one sample sequenced in a study of response to subunit inactivated influenza vaccine. TCRdb called the RT-PCR reads again in MiXCR, with one record for every CDR3 protein. The sample shows some 500,000 distinct CDR3 sequences, about 25% of them seen only once. Sequenced here: CD4+ T cells sorted from PBMCs, sampled roughly 5 days after vaccination. These receptors came from a man aged 45 to 65 who received an inactivated influenza vaccine.

This clonotype occurred a few times. J is TRBJ2-3 and V is TRBV4-2, with 7 nucleotides matching TRBD2. V shed 1 base and J 5 bases; nucleotides not matched to a gene: 6. This CDR3 is built from 15 residues. Per the germline V gene, CDR1 is LGHNA and CDR2 is YNFKEQ. The CDR3, as DNA: TGTGCCAGCAGCCAAGGCGGGAGAGGAATAGATACGCAGTATTTT. Translated: CASSQGGRGIDTQYF.

The chain combines TRBV20-1 with TRBJ2-1, with D tentatively TRBD1 or TRBD2 (5 bases each). Germline CDR1 DFQATT, CDR2 SNEGSKA (reference sequence). The CDR3 has 20 residues. V shed 3 bases and J shed 1 base, with 28 bases lying between them. CDR3 loop: CSARPLLGQGSWESYNEQFF. CDR3 DNA sequence: TGCAGTGCTAGGCCGTTACTAGGACAAGGGAGTTGGGAGTCCTACAATGAGCAGTTCTTC.

This clonotype was observed a handful of times. The chain couples TRBV6-5 to TRBJ1-1; possibly TRBD1 for D (5 bases). Germline V CDR1 and CDR2: MNHEY, SVGAGI. This CDR3 is 11 amino acids long. V lost 8 bases and J lost 4, with 8 bases in between. The CDR3 sequence is CASVGGTEAFF. The CDR3 region has the DNA TGTGCCAGCGTTGGGGGCACTGAAGCTTTCTTT.

This clonotype turned up a few times. This chain uses TRBV18 with TRBJ1-1, with 7 nucleotides matching TRBD1. V shed 2 bases, J shed 1 base, and the junction held 4 bases outside the gene matches. There are 15 residues in the CDR3. Germline V CDR1 and CDR2: KGHSH, LQKENI. The CDR3 DNA reads as TGTGCCAGCTCACCAGACAGGGCAAGGAACACTGAAGCTTTCTTT. Encoded protein: CASSPDRARNTEAFF.

This clonotype was detected a few times. The chain is built from TRBV7-2 and TRBJ2-2; the match to TRBD1 covers 11 bases. This CDR3 comprises 15 residues. The germline gives CDR1 SGHTA, CDR2 FQGNSA. With 5 bases clipped from V and 5 bases from J, the junction kept 4 bases outside the gene matches. CDR3 amino acids: CASSGRDRGTGELFF. The CDR3 nucleotides are TGTGCCAGCAGCGGCCGGGACAGGGGGACCGGGGAGCTGTTTTTT.

This CDR3 is CASSKLAGGLGETQYF. The DNA of the CDR3 is TGCGCCAGCAGCAAACTAGCGGGGGGTTTGGGAGAGACCCAGTACTTC. This chain joins TRBV4-1 and TRBJ2-5; 12 bases match TRBD2. The CDR3 spans 16 residues. Germline-derived CDR1 and CDR2 are MGHRA and YSYEKL. The V and J ends lost 5 bases and 4 bases, in that order; junction bases with no gene match: 8.

This clonotype was observed a handful of times. The chain has TRBV28 and TRBJ2-2, with TRBD1 matching over 11 bases. Germline CDR1 and CDR2: MDHEN and SYDVKM. V lost 10 bases, J lost 5 bases, and 3 bases stayed unmatched. The CDR3 is 13 residues long. CDR3 in DNA: TGTGCCAACAGGGACAGGGGGACCGGGGAGCTGTTTTTT. Its translation is CANRDRGTGELFF.

This clonotype was recorded many times. J is TRBJ2-1 and V is TRBV20-1; 9 nucleotides agree with TRBD2. Germline CDR1 reads DFQATT; CDR2 reads SNEGSKA (reference sequence). The CDR3 has 14 residues. V trimming: 2 bases; J trimming: 7 bases; junction bases outside the gene matches: 6. DNA of the CDR3: TGCAGTGCTAGAATGGCTAGCGGGAAGAATGAGCAGTTCTTC. This sequence encodes CSARMASGKNEQFF.

The chain uses TRBV5-6 and TRBJ1-6, with D tentatively TRBD1 (5 bases). This CDR3 comprises 13 residues. Deletions cut 2 bases from V and 8 bases from J, with 8 bases between. Germline lookup yields CDR1 SGHDT and CDR2 YYEEEE. This CDR3 reads CASSLRGYSPLHF. CDR3 DNA sequence: TGTGCCAGCAGCTTACGGGGGTATTCACCCCTCCACTTT.

This clonotype was observed a handful of times. The chain employs TRBV4-3 and TRBJ2-7; D not certain. V was cut by 0 bases and J by 6 bases, with 15 bases left in between. Per germline, CDR1 LGHNA and CDR2 YSLEER. This CDR3 spans 15 amino acids. The CDR3 loop is CASSQDRAPFSEQYF. The DNA of the CDR3 is TGCGCCAGCAGCCAAGATCGGGCTCCCTTCTCCGAGCAGTACTTC.

The chain employs TRBV14 and TRBJ2-5, with D tentatively TRBD2 (6 bases). The CDR3 sequence is 16 residues long. V was pared by 2 bases and J by 2 bases, with 15 bases between. CDR1 and CDR2 from the germline V gene are SGHDN and FVKESK. CDR3 amino acids: CASSQFISGTQETQYF. The CDR3 region has the DNA TGTGCCAGCAGCCAATTTATTAGCGGAACTCAAGAGACCCAGTACTTC.

This clonotype was observed a handful of times. The CDR3 region is CASTDPGAHTEAFF. Written as DNA, the CDR3 is TGTGCCAGCACCGACCCCGGGGCACACACTGAAGCTTTCTTT. The gene calls are TRBV6-1 and TRBJ1-1; D may be TRBD1 (5 bases). The ends were cut back, 7 bases at V and 3 bases at J, with 15 bases in the middle. Germline V gives CDR1 MNHNS, CDR2 SASEGT. The CDR3 length is 14 residues.

The chain combines TRBV4-1 with TRBJ2-5; D remains unclear. V lost 0 bases and J 7 bases, leaving 9 bases between the germline ends. Germline CDR1 and CDR2: MGHRA and YSYEKL. The CDR3 runs to 13 residues. CDR3 nucleotide sequence: TGCGCCAGCAGCCAAGATTTCACGGGGACCCAGTACTTC. It codes for CASSQDFTGTQYF.

The V call is TRBV29-1, the J call TRBJ2-5; 7 bases are shared with TRBD1. The CDR3 runs 13 residues. The V gene end was trimmed by 7 bases and the J gene end by 1 base; junction bases not matched to a gene: 6. Germline loops: CDR1 SQVTM, CDR2 ANQGSEA. CDR3 sequence (DNA): TGCAGCGGCCGGACAGGTTTCCAAGAGACCCAGTACTTC. This codes for CSGRTGFQETQYF. The entire variable domain, with the rest obtained from reference TRBV29-1 and TRBJ2-5, is as follows: SAVISQKPSRDICQRGTSLTIQCQVDSQVTMMFWYRQQPGQSLTLIATANQGSEATYESGFVIDKFPISRPNLTFSTLTVSNMSPEDSSIYLCSGRTGFQETQYFGPGTRLLVL.

In nucleotides, the CDR3 is TGCGCCAGCAGCCAACACGCCCTTCGGACAGGGAGGAGAAATGAGCAGTTCTTC. This sequence encodes CASSQHALRTGRRNEQFF. The chain joins TRBV4-3 to TRBJ2-1; 8 bases are a match to TRBD1. After removal of 2 bases from V and 7 bases from J, the junction contained 16 bases not matched to a gene. Per germline, CDR1 LGHNA and CDR2 YSLEER. The CDR3 totals 18 residues.

This clonotype showed up just a few times. The chain uses TRBV27 and TRBJ2-7, with 7 bases fitting TRBD1. CDR1 is MNHEY and CDR2 is SMNVEV in the germline V gene (reference sequence). This CDR3 is built from 15 residues. J was trimmed by 0 bases and V by 4 bases; bases with no gene match: 6. In nucleotides, the CDR3 is TGTGCCAGCAGTTCCCCCGGGACAGACTCCTACGAGCAGTACTTC. Protein sequence: CASSSPGTDSYEQYF.

V and J are TRBV5-1 and TRBJ2-3; TRBD2 matches at 13 bases. CDR1 SGHRS and CDR2 YFSETQ come from the germline V gene. With V trimmed by 3 bases and J by 0 bases, 1 base remained unmatched. The CDR3 is 16 residues long. CDR3 in amino acids: CASSWTSGSSTDTQYF. DNA for the CDR3: TGCGCCAGCAGCTGGACTAGCGGGAGTAGCACAGATACGCAGTATTTT. The whole variable domain, remainder taken from reference TRBV5-1 and TRBJ2-3, is KAGVTQTPRYLIKTRGQQVTLSCSPISGHRSVSWYQQTPGQGLQFLFEYFSETQRNKGNFPGRFSGRQFSNSRSEMNVSTLELGDSALYLCASSWTSGSSTDTQYFGPGTRLTVL.

The rearrangement links TRBV6-1 to TRBJ1-2; D is undetermined. Trimming cost V 4 bases and J 6 bases, with 15 bases left between them. The germline V gene encodes CDR1 MNHNS and CDR2 SASEGT. The CDR3 is 14 amino acids. The CDR3 bases are TGTGCCAGCAGTGCGGAGGCAACTGCGAATGGCTACACCTTC. Residues: CASSAEATANGYTF.